This is a list of T cell receptor beta chains from one sample in a study of beta chain features in type 1 diabetes. Repertoires were generated with immunoSEQ multiplex PCR, while TCRdb's copy carries only in-frame clones and drops some. The profile shows around 310,000 clones, approximately 13% of them singletons. The material sequenced was naive CD4+ T cells from blood. The source of these receptors is a woman aged 18-29 years with type 1 diabetes. The CDR3 runs from the conserved cysteine through the conserved F or W. Each record gives: clone size, D gene, V gene, J gene, CDR3 protein, CDR3 DNA. D genes are given only for firm matches. The size of a clone is reported for some rows only, either as once, few or many, or as a class for expanded clones.

>-|TRBD1|TRBV5-1|TRBJ1-5
CASSSQGDQPQHF
TGCGCCAGCAGCTCCCAGGGGGATCAGCCCCAGCATTTT
>few|TRBD2|TRBV28|TRBJ2-1
CASSLLAGVGEQFF
TGTGCCAGCAGTTTACTAGCGGGAGTGGGTGAGCAGTTCTTC
>few|-|TRBV10-3|TRBJ2-2
CAIRRQGGGELFF
TGTGCCATCAGACGGCAGGGTGGCGGGGAGCTGTTTTTT
>-|TRBD1|TRBV5-1|TRBJ1-2
CASSPGGTVIGGYGYTF
TGCGCCAGCAGCCCGGGAGGGACAGTTATTGGTGGCTATGGCTACACCTTC
>-|-|TRBV5-1|TRBJ2-5
CASSLSGTQETQYF
TGCGCCAGCAGCCTTAGCGGAACCCAAGAGACCCAGTACTTC
>few|-|TRBV7-2|TRBJ1-1
CASSYPGHLNTEAFF
TGTGCCAGCAGCTACCCGGGACACCTGAACACTGAAGCTTTCTTT
>few|TRBD2|TRBV14|TRBJ2-1
CASSQEASGRYNEQFF
TGTGCCAGCAGCCAAGAGGCTAGCGGGAGATACAATGAGCAGTTCTTC
>-|-|TRBV18|TRBJ1-1
CASSLREGTEAFF
TGTGCCAGCTCACTCCGGGAGGGCACTGAAGCTTTCTTT
>few|-|TRBV28|TRBJ2-3
CASTLEGATQYF
TGTGCCAGCACTCTCGAAGGGGCCACGCAGTATTTT
>few|-|TRBV4-1|TRBJ2-1
CASSQGLSSYNEQFF
TGCGCCAGCAGCCAGGGACTGAGCTCCTACAATGAGCAGTTCTTC
>-|-|TRBV28|TRBJ2-1
CASSWGGAGTYNEQFF
TGTGCCAGCAGCTGGGGTGGTGCGGGCACCTACAATGAGCAGTTCTTC
>-|-|TRBV30|TRBJ1-2
CAWSVRTGSNYGYTF
TGTGCCTGGAGTGTCCGCACAGGGTCTAACTATGGCTACACCTTC
>few|-|TRBV30|TRBJ2-4
CASTGERGRDIQYF
TGTGCCTCCACCGGGGAGAGGGGGAGGGACATTCAGTACTTC
>-|TRBD1|TRBV6-5|TRBJ2-7
CASSPGQPFYEQYF
TGTGCCAGCAGTCCGGGACAGCCGTTCTACGAGCAGTACTTC
>-|-|TRBV30|TRBJ1-1
CAWIRGFRTEAFF
TGTGCCTGGATCAGGGGATTTCGGACTGAAGCTTTCTTT
>-|-|TRBV6-5|TRBJ2-1
CASSSTGLPYNEQFF
TGTGCCAGCAGTTCCACGGGACTCCCCTACAATGAGCAGTTCTTC
>few|-|TRBV6-5|TRBJ1-4
CASSQRANEKLFF
TGTGCCAGCAGTCAGAGGGCTAATGAAAAACTGTTTTTT
>few|TRBD1|TRBV18|TRBJ1-2
CASSLLGTEYGYTF
TGTGCCAGCTCACTGCTCGGGACAGAGTATGGCTACACCTTC
>-|-|TRBV29-1|TRBJ1-3
CSVLTSGGNTIYF
TGCAGCGTTCTGACCTCGGGTGGAAACACCATATATTTT
>few|-|TRBV30|TRBJ2-5
CAWREVLTQYF
TGTGCCTGGAGGGAGGTTTTGACCCAGTACTTC
>-|-|TRBV2|TRBJ2-7
CASRGRSSVAIYEQYF
TGTGCCAGCAGGGGGAGGAGTAGCGTAGCAATCTACGAGCAGTACTTC
>few|TRBD1|TRBV19|TRBJ2-4
CASSILDRDRNIQYF
TGTGCCAGTAGTATCCTGGACAGGGACAGAAACATTCAGTACTTC
>few|TRBD2|TRBV5-6|TRBJ2-3
CASRLTGTSVDTQYF
TGTGCCAGCAGACTAACCGGGACTAGCGTCGATACGCAGTATTTT
>-|-|TRBV10-3|TRBJ1-1
CAISDRGNTEAFF
TGTGCCATCAGTGATAGGGGGAACACTGAAGCTTTCTTT
>-|-|TRBV5-1|TRBJ1-5
CASSLSGASHQPQHF
TGCGCCAGCAGCTTGAGTGGAGCGAGTCATCAGCCCCAGCATTTT
>-|TRBD1|TRBV30|TRBJ2-5
CACTQGRRETQYF
TGTGCCTGTACACAGGGGCGTCGGGAGACCCAGTACTTC
>-|-|TRBV28|TRBJ2-1
CASRRTGSDNEQFF
TGTGCCAGCCGGAGGACGGGTTCAGACAATGAGCAGTTCTTC
>-|TRBD2|TRBV18|TRBJ2-3
CASSRVGGTTDTQYF
TGTGCCAGCTCACGAGTCGGGGGGACCACAGATACGCAGTATTTT
>few|-|TRBV7-3|TRBJ2-7
CASSLTGGEQYF
TGTGCCAGCAGCTTAACGGGGGGCGAGCAGTACTTC
>-|-|TRBV11-2|TRBJ2-1
CASRGSSRDTYNEQFF
TGTGCCAGCCGCGGATCCAGTCGGGACACTTACAATGAGCAGTTCTTC
>-|-|TRBV28|TRBJ2-3
CASTHRLRADTQYF
TGTGCCAGCACCCACAGGTTAAGGGCAGATACGCAGTATTTT
>few|TRBD2|TRBV7-9|TRBJ2-1
CASNSGTSDNEQFF
TGTGCCAGCAACTCCGGGACTAGCGACAATGAGCAGTTCTTC
>-|-|TRBV27|TRBJ2-3
CASSHPGGTDTQYF
TGTGCCAGCAGTCATCCGGGGGGCACAGATACGCAGTATTTT
>few|TRBD1|TRBV7-9|TRBJ1-5
CASSSGQGGQPQHF
TGTGCCAGCAGCTCCGGACAGGGTGGCCAGCCCCAGCATTTT
>few|TRBD1|TRBV6-6|TRBJ2-3
CASSPHDRAHADTQYF
TGTGCCAGCAGCCCCCATGACAGGGCCCATGCAGATACGCAGTATTTT
>-|TRBD2|TRBV10-1|TRBJ2-3
CASSYRLAGEADTQYF
TGCGCCAGCAGTTACCGACTAGCGGGAGAGGCTGATACGCAGTATTTT
>few|-|TRBV28|TRBJ2-6
CASSFRQSFSGANVLTF
TGTGCCAGCAGTTTTCGACAGTCCTTCTCTGGGGCCAACGTCCTGACTTTC
>few|-|TRBV28|TRBJ2-7
CASSTQGSPSEQYF
TGTGCCAGCAGTACCCAGGGGAGCCCGTCGGAGCAGTACTTC
>few|TRBD2|TRBV19|TRBJ2-7
CASSMVAGSSYEQYF
TGTGCCAGTAGTATGGTAGCGGGGAGCTCCTACGAGCAGTACTTC
>few|TRBD2|TRBV4-3|TRBJ2-1
CASSQGSGRANEQFF
TGCGCCAGCAGCCAAGGTAGCGGGAGGGCCAATGAGCAGTTCTTC
>few|-|TRBV5-4|TRBJ2-5
CASSLDLGETQYF
TGTGCCAGCAGCTTGGACCTCGGGGAGACCCAGTACTTC
>-|TRBD2|TRBV9|TRBJ2-5
CASSVLPGLAVETQYF
TGTGCCAGCAGCGTCCTTCCGGGACTAGCGGTAGAGACCCAGTACTTC
>-|-|TRBV5-1|TRBJ1-4
CASSLQTSTNEKLFF
TGCGCCAGCAGCCTACAGACGTCAACTAATGAAAAACTGTTTTTT
>few|TRBD2|TRBV6-6|TRBJ2-7
CASSYMVSGRAEQYF
TGTGCCAGCAGTTACATGGTTAGCGGGAGAGCCGAGCAGTACTTC
>few|TRBD2|TRBV11-3|TRBJ2-3
CASSYSPVAGGYTDTQYF
TGTGCCAGCAGCTACTCCCCCGTGGCGGGAGGATACACAGATACGCAGTATTTT
>few|TRBD2|TRBV5-4|TRBJ2-2
CASSLPGGIAGELFF
TGTGCCAGCAGCTTACCGGGGGGAATCGCCGGGGAGCTGTTTTTT
>-|TRBD2|TRBV4-1|TRBJ2-2
CASSQGPRTSGKHTANTGELFF
TGCGCCAGCAGCCAAGGTCCCCGGACTAGCGGGAAACACACCGCGAACACCGGGGAGCTGTTTTTT
>-|-|TRBV7-2|TRBJ2-6
CASSFYNGGANVLTF
TGTGCCAGCAGCTTCTATAATGGTGGGGCCAACGTCCTGACTTTC